The rows below give T cell receptor beta chains drawn from one sample of a study of PD-L1 blockade in urothelial cancer. Here immunoSEQ multiplex PCR was the method, and the copy in TCRdb shows in-frame clones only, minus some. Of about 36,000 clones detected, 84% appear once; the ten largest clones hold about 10%. This specimen consisted of PBMCs, obtained around atezolizumab (anti-PD-L1) treatment. The origin of the receptors is a man in his forties with urothelial cancer. Each CDR3 is given with its conserved first and last residue. The D gene is left open where the match is weak. Expanded clones are given a class, and other clones once, few, many or no size at all.

size	V	J	D	CDR3	DNA
once	TRBV14	TRBJ2-2	-	CASSHGKNTGELFF	TGTGCCAGCAGCCACGGGAAGAACACCGGGGAGCTGTTTTTT
few	TRBV7-9	TRBJ1-5	-	CASSLGGARPQHF	TGTGCCAGCAGCTTAGGGGGCGCACGGCCCCAGCATTTT
-	TRBV6-1	TRBJ2-1	TRBD2	CASSALIAGNEQFF	TGTGCCAGCAGTGCCTTGATAGCGGGCAATGAGCAGTTCTTC
-	TRBV7-3	TRBJ2-3	TRBD2	CASSPKGSGLIPDTQYF	TGTGCCAGCAGCCCCAAAGGTAGCGGGCTAATTCCAGATACGCAGTATTTT
-	TRBV19	TRBJ2-1	-	CASSILSEGPNEQFF	TGTGCCAGTAGTATCCTCTCAGAGGGCCCCAATGAGCAGTTCTTC
-	TRBV7-8	TRBJ2-5	-	CASSLRDSGTQYF	TGTGCCAGCAGCCTCAGGGATTCGGGGACCCAGTACTTC
-	TRBV18	TRBJ2-7	TRBD1	CASSLTGTGIYEQYF	TGTGCCAGCTCATTAACCGGGACAGGGATCTACGAGCAGTACTTC
-	TRBV5-6	TRBJ2-1	TRBD2	CASRRGLAGDNEQFF	TGTGCCAGCAGACGAGGACTAGCGGGCGACAATGAGCAGTTCTTC
-	TRBV7-8	TRBJ1-3	TRBD1	CASSLRTGETGNTIYF	TGTGCCAGCAGCTTGCGGACAGGGGAGACTGGAAACACCATATATTTT
-	TRBV30	TRBJ1-2	TRBD1	CAWSGNRGFLSYTF	TGTGCCTGGAGTGGGAACAGGGGTTTTCTGAGCTACACCTTC
once	TRBV5-4	TRBJ2-2	TRBD1	CASSWGGQGGTGELFF	TGTGCCAGCAGCTGGGGAGGACAGGGGGGGACCGGGGAGCTGTTTTTT
-	TRBV6-4	TRBJ2-3	TRBD1	CASSDSGGADTQYF	TGTGCCAGCAGTGACTCAGGGGGCGCAGATACGCAGTATTTT
once	TRBV6-5	TRBJ1-2	TRBD1	CASGRSWTGGYGYTF	TGTGCCAGCGGTCGTTCTTGGACAGGGGGCTATGGCTACACCTTC
-	TRBV19	TRBJ1-2	TRBD1	CASNLQGAYGYTF	TGTGCCAGTAACCTTCAGGGGGCTTATGGCTACACCTTC
-	TRBV20-1	TRBJ2-1	-	CSAVPGHEQFF	TGCAGTGCGGTCCCAGGTCATGAGCAGTTCTTC
-	TRBV27	TRBJ1-3	TRBD1	CASSLSRTGNTIYF	TGTGCCAGCAGTTTATCCAGGACAGGGAACACCATATATTTT
-	TRBV6-4	TRBJ1-1	-	CASSDVNGRGTEAFF	TGTGCCAGCAGTGATGTGAATGGGAGGGGGACTGAAGCTTTCTTT
-	TRBV28	TRBJ1-1	TRBD1	CASSWDRGAFF	TGTGCCAGCAGTTGGGACAGGGGAGCTTTCTTT
-	TRBV7-9	TRBJ2-5	-	CASSYGSGETQYF	TGTGCCAGCAGCTACGGCTCCGGGGAGACCCAGTACTTC
-	TRBV6-1	TRBJ2-4	TRBD2	CASSGPSGKGNIQYF	TGTGCCAGCAGTGGGCCTAGCGGGAAGGGAAACATTCAGTACTTC
-	TRBV5-4	TRBJ1-1	TRBD1	CASSPDRVLNTEAFF	TGTGCCAGCAGCCCGGACAGGGTCCTGAACACTGAAGCTTTCTTT
-	TRBV13	TRBJ1-1	-	CASSRRQVPEAFF	TGTGCCAGCAGCCGAAGACAGGTCCCTGAAGCTTTCTTT
-	TRBV4-1	TRBJ2-7	TRBD2	CASSQPLAVYEQYF	TGCGCCAGCAGCCAACCACTAGCGGTATACGAGCAGTACTTC
once	TRBV2	TRBJ2-2	TRBD1	CASSEGGRDRGTGELFF	TGTGCCAGCAGTGAAGGAGGACGGGACAGGGGCACCGGGGAGCTGTTTTTT
-	TRBV27	TRBJ2-7	TRBD2	CASSYGGGEYEQYF	TGTGCCAGCAGCTATGGGGGGGGAGAGTACGAGCAGTACTTC
-	TRBV27	TRBJ2-4	-	CASKRDFQNIQYF	TGTGCCAGCAAGAGGGACTTCCAAAACATTCAGTACTTC
-	TRBV19	TRBJ2-2	-	CASSRVRVVGELFF	TGTGCCAGTAGTAGGGTCAGGGTGGTCGGGGAGCTGTTTTTT
-	TRBV18	TRBJ2-5	-	CASSPSGGYRETQYF	TGTGCCAGCTCACCATCCGGAGGGTACCGAGAGACCCAGTACTTC
once	TRBV6-1	TRBJ1-5	-	CASSASGLAQHF	TGTGCCAGCAGTGCCTCAGGTTTGGCCCAGCATTTT
-	TRBV6-5	TRBJ1-3	TRBD1	CASSTRTGTIYF	TGTGCCAGCAGTACCCGGACAGGCACCATATATTTT
-	TRBV10-3	TRBJ1-2	TRBD1	CAISEAGGADGYTF	TGTGCCATCAGTGAAGCAGGGGGAGCCGATGGCTACACCTTC
-	TRBV5-5	TRBJ1-2	TRBD1	CASSLTGDGNYGYTF	TGTGCCAGCAGTCTAACAGGGGATGGTAACTATGGCTACACCTTC
-	TRBV9	TRBJ2-3	-	CASSAQGRGTDTQYF	TGTGCCAGCAGCGCACAGGGAAGGGGCACAGATACGCAGTATTTT
few	TRBV11-2	TRBJ1-5	-	CASSLGTVSNQPQHF	TGTGCCAGCAGCTTAGGGACAGTGAGCAATCAGCCCCAGCATTTT
once	TRBV6-6	TRBJ1-1	-	CASSSSVRGSLVKAFF	TGTGCCAGCAGTTCATCCGTCAGGGGCTCGCTCGTGAAAGCTTTCTTT
-	TRBV19	TRBJ2-3	TRBD2	CATKRDPPDTQYF	TGTGCCACAAAGCGGGACCCTCCCGATACGCAGTATTTT
-	TRBV5-4	TRBJ1-2	TRBD1	CASSLGQGLIDYGYTF	TGTGCCAGCAGCCTGGGACAGGGGTTGATAGACTATGGCTACACCTTC